These T cell receptor beta chains were read from a single sample in a study of cytomegalovirus exposure and HLA in healthy donors. Assay: immunoSEQ multiplex PCR; the TCRdb copy retains only in-frame clones and omits some. The data contain 110,000 to 150,000 clones, about 8.9% of them singletons. The sample comprised PBMCs. These receptors were taken from a man in his fifties or sixties in good health and CMV-seronegative. Each CDR3 is given with its conserved first and last residue. The D gene is left open where the match is weak. Clone size appears in some rows only: once, few, many, or a class for an expanded clone.

TRBV30	NA	few	TRBJ1-6	CAWSATGGEPLHF	TGTGCCTGGAGTGCCACGGGGGGGGAACCCCTCCACTTT
TRBV6-1	NA	few	TRBJ1-3	CASSEYQGSGNTIYF	TGTGCCAGCAGTGAATATCAGGGCTCTGGAAACACCATATATTTT
TRBV2	TRBD1	NA	TRBJ2-1	CRQGMRDYNEQFF	TGCCGACAGGGGATGAGAGACTACAATGAGCAGTTCTTC
TRBV5-1	TRBD1	few	TRBJ2-3	CASSAGQGSDTQYF	TGCGCCAGCAGCGCCGGACAGGGGTCCGATACGCAGTATTTT
TRBV5-6	TRBD1	NA	TRBJ1-5	CASSAGQPMGSNQPQHF	TGTGCCAGCAGCGCGGGACAGCCAATGGGGAGCAATCAGCCCCAGCATTTT
TRBV10-2	NA	NA	TRBJ1-4	CATSPPGTTNEKLFF	TGCGCCACTTCCCCCCCGGGGACAACTAATGAAAAACTGTTTTTT
TRBV19	NA	NA	TRBJ2-1	CASSTQRRGEQFF	TGTGCCAGTAGTACCCAGCGTAGGGGTGAGCAGTTCTTC
TRBV19	NA	NA	TRBJ1-1	CASSAVAGNTEAFF	TGTGCCAGTAGTGCGGTTGCGGGAAACACTGAAGCTTTCTTT
TRBV7-7	NA	few	TRBJ1-4	CASSLDSSEEKLFF	TGTGCCAGCAGTTTAGACAGTTCCGAAGAAAAACTGTTTTTT
TRBV27	TRBD2	few	TRBJ2-7	CASSLNFASGYEQYF	TGTGCCAGCAGTTTAAATTTTGCTAGCGGGTACGAGCAGTACTTC
TRBV7-9	TRBD2	few	TRBJ2-1	CASSLVAGGLNEQFF	TGTGCCAGCAGCTTAGTAGCGGGGGGGCTCAATGAGCAGTTCTTC
TRBV7-9	TRBD2	few	TRBJ2-3	CASSFSGVIEGTQYF	TGTGCCAGCAGTTTTAGCGGGGTGATTGAGGGTACGCAGTATTTT
TRBV6-1	NA	NA	TRBJ2-3	CASSEGGYSSTDTQYF	TGTGCCAGCAGTGAAGGCGGATACTCTAGCACAGATACGCAGTATTTT
TRBV28	NA	few	TRBJ2-7	CASRTFPYEQYF	TGTGCCAGCAGAACATTTCCCTACGAGCAGTACTTC
TRBV5-1	TRBD2	few	TRBJ2-7	CASSFSPSGPLEQYF	TGCGCCAGCAGCTTCTCCCCTAGCGGGCCACTGGAGCAGTACTTC
TRBV6-1	TRBD2	few	TRBJ2-7	CASSEGLAGEWYEQYF	TGTGCCAGCAGTGAGGGACTAGCGGGAGAATGGTACGAGCAGTACTTC
TRBV11-3	TRBD2	NA	TRBJ2-1	CASSLELAGSRNEQFF	TGTGCCAGCAGCTTGGAACTAGCGGGGAGTAGAAATGAGCAGTTCTTC
TRBV18	TRBD2	NA	TRBJ2-6	CASSPGGAGANVLTF	TGTGCCAGCTCACCGGGAGGGGCCGGGGCCAACGTCCTGACTTTC
TRBV5-1	NA	few	TRBJ2-4	CASSLGPGHQNIQYF	TGCGCCAGCAGCCTTGGTCCAGGCCACCAAAACATTCAGTACTTC
TRBV19	TRBD1	few	TRBJ1-5	CASSVRQGNQPQHF	TGTGCCAGTAGTGTACGACAGGGAAATCAGCCCCAGCATTTT
TRBV4-2	NA	few	TRBJ2-7	CASSQAGQSSYEQYF	TGTGCCAGCAGCCAAGCCGGACAGTCCTCCTACGAGCAGTACTTC
TRBV2	TRBD1	few	TRBJ1-2	CASASTGEGGYTF	TGTGCCAGCGCGAGTACAGGGGAAGGAGGCTACACCTTC
TRBV5-6	TRBD1	few	TRBJ2-4	CASSSDRGIAKNIQYF	TGTGCCAGCAGCTCGGACAGGGGGATAGCCAAAAACATTCAGTACTTC
TRBV7-6	NA	few	TRBJ1-2	CASSFGDLFNYGYTF	TGTGCCAGCAGCTTCGGCGACTTATTTAACTATGGCTACACCTTC
TRBV4-1	TRBD2	few	TRBJ2-5	CASSLSGLAGGPETQYF	TGCGCCAGCAGCCTCTCCGGACTAGCGGGAGGGCCAGAGACCCAGTACTTC
TRBV10-2	NA	few	TRBJ2-1	CASSEGGHNEQFF	TGCGCCAGCAGTGAGGGGGGCCACAATGAGCAGTTCTTC
TRBV5-1	NA	few	TRBJ1-1	CASSSEGGMNTEAFF	TGCGCCAGCAGCTCCGAGGGGGGGATGAACACTGAAGCTTTCTTT
TRBV19	NA	NA	TRBJ2-1	CASSMVLDNEQFF	TGTGCCAGTAGTATGGTCCTAGACAATGAGCAGTTCTTC
TRBV5-1	TRBD1	few	TRBJ2-3	CASSLGTGLDTQYF	TGCGCCAGCAGCTTGGGGACAGGGCTAGATACGCAGTATTTT
TRBV13	NA	NA	TRBJ1-2	CASSLGSQGGGYTF	TGTGCCAGCAGCTTAGGCAGCCAGGGTGGTGGCTACACCTTC
TRBV29-1	TRBD1	NA	TRBJ1-3	CSAPTGVGNTIYF	TGCAGCGCCCCAACAGGGGTGGGAAACACCATATATTTT
TRBV6-6	TRBD1	few	TRBJ1-6	CASSYSGTEPPLHF	TGTGCCAGCAGTTACTCGGGGACAGAACCACCCCTCCACTTT
TRBV19	TRBD1	NA	TRBJ1-4	CASRYGGTGNEKLFF	TGTGCCAGTAGATATGGCGGGACAGGGAACGAAAAACTGTTTTTT
TRBV5-4	NA	NA	TRBJ2-6	CASSKPRLYSSGANVLTF	TGTGCCAGCAGCAAGCCCCGGCTTTACAGCTCTGGGGCCAACGTCCTGACTTTC
TRBV6-1	TRBD1	NA	TRBJ1-4	CASSEAGQDYAF	TGTGCCAGCAGTGAAGCTGGACAGGACTATGCTTTT
TRBV29-1	NA	NA	TRBJ2-5	CSVAPTQETQYF	TGCAGCGTTGCCCCTACCCAAGAGACCCAGTACTTC
TRBV9	NA	NA	TRBJ1-1	CASSGTVNTEAFF	TGTGCCAGCAGCGGGACAGTGAACACTGAAGCTTTCTTT
TRBV15	TRBD1	NA	TRBJ1-1	CATSRGETGHTEAFF	TGTGCCACCAGCAGGGGGGAGACAGGGCACACTGAAGCTTTCTTT
TRBV4-2	TRBD1	few	TRBJ2-5	CASSQDWVQGVETQYF	TGTGCCAGCAGCCAAGATTGGGTCCAGGGGGTAGAGACCCAGTACTTC
TRBV6-5	NA	few	TRBJ2-1	CASSYRDTSYNEQFF	TGTGCCAGCAGTTACCGGGACACGTCCTACAATGAGCAGTTCTTC
TRBV30	NA	few	TRBJ1-5	CAWSGNGGGNQPQHF	TGTGCCTGGAGCGGAAACGGGGGGGGCAATCAGCCCCAGCATTTT
TRBV9	NA	few	TRBJ1-4	CASSARTANNEKLFF	TGTGCCAGCAGCGCCCGGACAGCTAACAATGAAAAACTGTTTTTT
TRBV19	TRBD2	NA	TRBJ2-2	CASSIGASGTGTNGELFF	TGTGCCAGTAGTATAGGGGCTAGCGGGACGGGGACAAACGGGGAGCTGTTTTTT
TRBV4-1	TRBD2	NA	TRBJ2-7	CASSLTPSGGAYEQYF	TGCGCCAGCAGCCTCACCCCTAGCGGGGGGGCCTACGAGCAGTACTTC
TRBV6-5	TRBD1	few	TRBJ1-1	CASSTGQGENTEAFF	TGTGCCAGCAGTACCGGACAGGGCGAGAACACTGAAGCTTTCTTT
TRBV27	NA	NA	TRBJ2-6	CASRYSSGANVLTF	TGTGCCAGCAGGTACAGCTCTGGGGCCAACGTCCTGACTTTC
TRBV5-6	TRBD1	NA	TRBJ1-2	CASSPDRGPRHGYTF	TGTGCCAGCAGCCCTGACAGGGGGCCCAGACATGGCTACACCTTC
TRBV9	NA	NA	TRBJ2-2	CASSVQFGRGSGGTGELFF	TGTGCCAGCAGCGTACAGTTTGGTAGGGGCTCAGGAGGGACCGGGGAGCTGTTTTTT
TRBV4-1	TRBD2	many	TRBJ2-7	CASSPRVTSGSHEQYF	TGCGCCAGCAGTCCAAGAGTCACTAGCGGGAGCCACGAGCAGTACTTC